Listed here are 16 T cell receptor beta chains from one sample, sequenced in a study of OX40 agonist ivuxolimab in advanced cancers. Some clones are missing from TCRdb's copy, which holds only in-frame ones; the method was immunoSEQ multiplex PCR. Counted here are some 73,000 clones, around nine tenths occurring once; the ten biggest clones make up about 0.9%. The sequencing used CD4+ or CD8+ T cells sorted from blood, collected in a trial of the OX40 agonist ivuxolimab. The receptors come from an adult with an advanced solid tumor such as melanoma, head and neck, liver or kidney cancer.

This chain connects TRBV5-6 to TRBJ2-4; D unresolved. From germline, CDR1 is SGHDT and CDR2 YYEEEE. Trimming removed 2 bases from V and 0 bases from J, with 6 bases in between. The CDR3 spans 14 residues. CDR3 residues: CASSLPVAKNIQYF. Written as DNA, the CDR3 is TGTGCCAGCAGCTTACCGGTAGCCAAAAACATTCAGTACTTC.

This clone was recorded once. The gene calls are TRBV18 and TRBJ1-5; D not certain. Trimming cost V 1 base and J 7 bases, with 14 bases left between them. Germline V lookup: CDR1 KGHSH, CDR2 LQKENI. The CDR3 runs to 15 residues. The CDR3 is CASSPQGMGRQPQHF. CDR3 sequence (DNA): TGTGCCAGCTCACCACAGGGAATGGGTCGCCAGCCCCAGCATTTT. Supplemented by reference TRBV18 and TRBJ1-5, the full variable domain reads NAGVMQNPRHLVRRRGQEARLRCSPMKGHSHVYWYRQLPEEGLKFMVYLQKENIIDESGMPKERFSAEFPKEGPSILRIQQVVRGDSAAYFCASSPQGMGRQPQHFGDGTRLSIL.

The chain combines TRBV9 with TRBJ2-3, with D uncertain. CDR3 length: 11 amino acids. Germline V gives CDR1 SGDLS, CDR2 YYNGEE. Trimming took off 0 bases at V and 4 bases at J, with 0 bases between the two ends. The DNA for the CDR3 is TGTGCCAGCAGCGTAGCAGATACGCAGTATTTT. This codes for CASSVADTQYF.

The chain employs TRBV7-2 and TRBJ1-1, with D hard to call. Germline V gives CDR1 SGHTA, CDR2 FQGNSA. This CDR3 comprises 13 residues. V shed 5 bases and J shed 5 bases, with 12 bases lying between them. The CDR3 DNA reads TGTGCCAGCAGCCTGAAGCATCGGACTGAAGCTTTCTTT. Residues: CASSLKHRTEAFF. The full variable domain, rest sourced from reference TRBV7-2 and TRBJ1-1, is GAGVSQSPSNKVTEKGKDVELRCDPISGHTALYWYRQSLGQGLEFLIYFQGNSAPDKSGLPSDRFSAERTGGSVSTLTIQRTQQEDSAVYLCASSLKHRTEAFFGQGTRLTVV.

V usage is TRBV18 and J usage is TRBJ1-5, with D unclear. Between the trimmed V and J ends, which lost 6 bases and 0 bases, there was a span of 15 bases. Germline assignment: CDR1 KGHSH and CDR2 LQKENI. The CDR3 covers 16 residues. DNA of the CDR3: TGTGCCAGCTCTACCAGTACACCGAATAGCAATCAGCCCCAGCATTTT. Translation gives CASSTSTPNSNQPQHF.

The rearrangement uses TRBV7-2 and TRBJ2-1; perhaps TRBD2 as D (7 bases). The CDR3 spans 17 residues. Germline-derived CDR1 and CDR2 are SGHTA and FQGNSA. The V end was cut by 5 bases, the J end by 4 bases, with 21 bases between. CDR3 residues: CASSPSVGGGRYNEQFF. For the CDR3, the DNA is TGTGCCAGCAGCCCTAGTGTAGGGGGGGGCCGATACAATGAGCAGTTCTTC.

As DNA, the CDR3 is TGTGCATCTCTAGCGGCTTCCTACAATGAGCAGTTCTTC. As protein: CASLAASYNEQFF. The rearrangement uses TRBV30 and TRBJ2-1; 7 bases fit TRBD2. Germline CDR1 is GTSNPN and CDR2 is SVGIG (reference sequence). The CDR3 has 13 residues.

V is TRBV11-2 and J is TRBJ2-7, with unresolved D. Trimming stripped 1 base from V and 0 bases from J, with 7 bases between. Germline CDR1 is SGHAT and CDR2 is FQNNGV. The CDR3 covers 14 residues. The CDR3 loop is CASSLGTLSYEQYF. The CDR3 nucleotides are TGTGCCAGCAGCTTAGGGACCCTCTCCTACGAGCAGTACTTC.

The chain combines TRBV7-9 with TRBJ1-2; a possible D gene is TRBD1 (5 bases). The V end was cut by 5 bases, the J end by 5 bases, with 15 bases between. The CDR3 consists of 14 residues. Germline V CDR1 and CDR2: SEHNR, FQNEAQ (reference sequence). Here the CDR3 reads CASSNAPGGYGYTF. Here the CDR3 DNA reads TGTGCCAGCAGCAACGCACCGGGGGGGTATGGCTACACCTTC.

J is TRBJ1-2 and V is TRBV7-2, with 7 bases aligning to TRBD1. Trimming at V came to 5 bases and at J to 4 bases, leaving 7 bases not matched to a gene. Looked up from germline, CDR1 is SGHTA and CDR2 is FQGNSA. The CDR3 is made up of 14 amino acids. CDR3 DNA: TGTGCCAGCAGCACCAGACAGGGAAGCTATGGCTACACCTTC. Translation: CASSTRQGSYGYTF.

The gene calls are TRBV6-6 and TRBJ1-4; D call uncertain. This CDR3 comprises 11 residues. Germline CDR1 MNHNY, CDR2 SVGAGI (reference sequence). The V end lost 6 bases, the J end lost 8 bases, and 7 bases lay between the germline ends. Written as DNA, the CDR3 is TGTGCCAGCAGGGGTCAGGAAAAACTGTTTTTT. Protein product: CASRGQEKLFF.

The V gene is TRBV11-1, the J gene TRBJ2-7; D gene ambiguous. Germline values: CDR1 SGHAT, CDR2 FQDESV (reference sequence). The V end lost 2 bases, the J end lost 0 bases, and 11 bases lay between the germline ends. The CDR3 totals 15 residues. This CDR3 is CASSLNRPSSYEQYF. Written as DNA, the CDR3 is TGTGCCAGCAGCTTAAATCGTCCCAGCTCCTACGAGCAGTACTTC.

The chain combines TRBV30 with TRBJ2-3; 8 positions agree with TRBD2. The CDR3 has 18 residues. Per the germline V gene, CDR1 is GTSNPN and CDR2 is SVGIG (reference sequence). V shed 4 bases, J shed 4 bases, and the junction held 19 bases outside the gene matches. CDR3: CAWTTPLRSGGPADTQYF. CDR3 coding DNA: TGTGCCTGGACCACCCCCCTAAGGTCGGGGGGGCCCGCAGATACGCAGTATTTT.

Only one count was recorded for this clone. The chain employs TRBV4-3 and TRBJ2-7, with D maybe TRBD1 (6 bases). V shed 5 bases and J shed 4 bases, with 12 bases lying between them. Germline CDR1 reads LGHNA; CDR2 reads YSLEER. The CDR3 runs 13 residues. The CDR3 reads CASSNQQGYEQYF. The CDR3 coding sequence is TGCGCCAGCAGCAACCAACAGGGTTACGAGCAGTACTTC.

The chain joins TRBV10-3 to TRBJ1-5; D is perhaps TRBD1 (5 bases). V lost 11 bases, J lost 5 bases, and 22 bases lay in between. From germline, CDR1 is ENHRY and CDR2 SYGVKD. The CDR3 has 15 amino acids. This CDR3 is CAAGGGYETDQPQHF. The CDR3 bases are TGTGCCGCCGGCGGGGGGTACGAGACGGATCAGCCCCAGCATTTT.

The chain joins TRBV5-6 to TRBJ1-5; possibly TRBD1 for D (5 bases). V dropped 4 bases and J dropped 3 bases, with 17 bases sitting between them. Germline loops: CDR1 SGHDT, CDR2 YYEEEE. This CDR3 region has 16 residues. The CDR3 sequence: CASSLWGDSLNQPQHF. The CDR3 DNA reads as TGTGCCAGCAGCCTTTGGGGAGACAGCCTCAATCAGCCCCAGCATTTT.